A selection of T cell receptor beta chains follows, all from one sample in a study of blood T cell repertoires in COVID-19. Generated by immunoSEQ multiplex PCR, the TCRdb table keeps only in-frame clones and is missing some. In the table there are about 200,000 clones, 89% of which are singletons. Source material: PBMCs or T cells enriched from blood (not recorded which). The receptor source for this set is a woman aged 18-35 years who had recovered from COVID-19. Each CDR3 is given with its conserved first and last residue. D genes are given only for firm matches. Rows may omit the clone size; those that give it use once, few, many or a size class.

.	TRBV19	TRBJ1-2	.	TGTGCCAGTAGTATCGGGGATGGCTACACCTTC	CASSIGDGYTF
.	TRBV10-3	TRBJ2-7	once	TGTGCCATCGGGCAATACGAGCAGTACTTC	CAIGQYEQYF
TRBD2	TRBV11-2	TRBJ2-3	.	TGTGCCAGCAGCTTAGATCGGGGGGAGGATACGCAGTATTTT	CASSLDRGEDTQYF
.	TRBV6-5	TRBJ2-7	.	TGTGCCAGCAGTAAACCGGGAGCAAGGGCTGGCGAGCAGTACTTC	CASSKPGARAGEQYF
.	TRBV6-5	TRBJ2-6	.	TGTGCCAGCACGGTTGGGGCCAACGTCCTGACTTTC	CASTVGANVLTF
.	TRBV28	TRBJ2-2	.	TGTGCCAGCAGTCTCCCCGACAGAGACGGGGAGCTGTTTTTT	CASSLPDRDGELFF
TRBD1	TRBV7-3	TRBJ2-3	.	TGTGCCAGCAGCCGCCAAGGGGGCTTGCGCACAGATACGCAGTATTTT	CASSRQGGLRTDTQYF
.	TRBV30	TRBJ1-1	.	TGTGCCTGGAACGGGGGCACTGAAGCTTTCTTT	CAWNGGTEAFF
TRBD1	TRBV4-2	TRBJ2-2	.	TGTGCCAGCAGCCAAGACACTTGGACAGGGAACACCGGGGAGCTGTTTTTT	CASSQDTWTGNTGELFF
TRBD1	TRBV13	TRBJ2-5	.	TGTGCCAGCAGAGGGACAGACCAAGAGACCCAGTACTTC	CASRGTDQETQYF
.	TRBV10-3	TRBJ1-1	.	TGTGCCATCAGACAGACGAACACTGAAGCTTTCTTT	CAIRQTNTEAFF
.	TRBV6-5	TRBJ2-2	.	TGTGCCAGCAGTTTCGGGACATCCTCCGGGGAGCTGTTTTTT	CASSFGTSSGELFF
TRBD2	TRBV13	TRBJ2-1	.	TGTGCCAGCAGCTTATTACTAGCGGGGGCGAATGAGCAGTTCTTC	CASSLLLAGANEQFF
TRBD1	TRBV6-5	TRBJ1-2	.	TGTGCCAGCAGCCGAGACAGGGGCGATGGCTACACCTTC	CASSRDRGDGYTF
.	TRBV11-2	TRBJ2-7	.	TGTGCCAGCAGCTTAGGGACAGTGACCTACGAGCAGTACTTC	CASSLGTVTYEQYF
TRBD1	TRBV5-1	TRBJ1-1	.	TGCGCCAGCAGCGGCTGGGACAGCGATAACACTGAAGCTTTCTTT	CASSGWDSDNTEAFF
.	TRBV4-1	TRBJ2-2	.	TGCGCCAGCAGCCAAGACAGGGCGGTCGGGGAGCTGTTTTTT	CASSQDRAVGELFF
TRBD1	TRBV5-1	TRBJ1-3	few	TGCGCCAGCAGCTTGGAGGGGACAGCCTTTGGAAACACCATATATTTT	CASSLEGTAFGNTIYF
TRBD2	TRBV19	TRBJ2-5	.	TGTGCCAGCGGACTAGCGGGCCGCGAGACCCAGTACTTC	CASGLAGRETQYF
.	TRBV10-2	TRBJ1-2	few	TGCGCCAGCAGAGACACGCTCGGGGACTCCTATGGCTACACCTTC	CASRDTLGDSYGYTF
.	TRBV19	TRBJ1-4	.	TGTGCCAGTCAAAAACAGGGCCAGGGTTGGGAAAAACTGTTTTTT	CASQKQGQGWEKLFF
.	TRBV5-6	TRBJ1-2	.	TGTGCCAGCAGCTTAGGTTTGGGGGGGCATTATGGCTACACCTTC	CASSLGLGGHYGYTF
TRBD1	TRBV30	TRBJ1-1	.	TGTGCCTCCGAACCCATCCGGGACAGGGGTGCGAACACTGAAGCTTTCTTT	CASEPIRDRGANTEAFF
TRBD2	TRBV7-3	TRBJ2-1	few	TGTGCCAGCAGCTTCAGCGGGGGGGCCGGCAATGAGCAGTTCTTC	CASSFSGGAGNEQFF
TRBD2	TRBV5-1	TRBJ2-3	.	TGCGCCAGCGGACGGGGACTACTCACAGATACGCAGTATTTT	CASGRGLLTDTQYF
TRBD1	TRBV5-1	TRBJ2-3	.	TGCGCCAGCAGAGTGGACAGGGTCACAGATACGCAGTATTTT	CASRVDRVTDTQYF
.	TRBV11-2	TRBJ2-1	.	TGTGCCAGCAGACCCGTCAGGGGTGGTGAGCAGTTCTTC	CASRPVRGGEQFF
.	TRBV5-1	TRBJ1-2	.	TGCGCCAGCAGCTTGGCTCCTTCTACAGGGACCTCTAACTATGGCTACACCTTC	CASSLAPSTGTSNYGYTF
TRBD1	TRBV18	TRBJ2-7	.	TGTGCCAGCTCACCAGCGGGACAGGGACCACGCGGGGAGCAGTACTTC	CASSPAGQGPRGEQYF
.	TRBV30	TRBJ1-6	.	TGTGCCTGGAAAAGGGACTTCAATTCACCCCTCCACTTT	CAWKRDFNSPLHF
TRBD2	TRBV19	TRBJ2-7	once	TGTGCCAGTACCCGACTAGCGGGGGGGCACGAGCAGTACTTC	CASTRLAGGHEQYF
.	TRBV4-1	TRBJ1-2	.	TGCGCCAGCAGCCAAGGCGACTATGGCTACACCTTC	CASSQGDYGYTF
.	TRBV4-2	TRBJ2-7	.	TGTGCCAGCAGGGAAGACCGGGGAATCTACGAGCAGTACTTC	CASREDRGIYEQYF
.	TRBV5-4	TRBJ2-7	.	TGTGCCAGCAGCTTGCAGGGTTCCTACGAGCAGTACTTC	CASSLQGSYEQYF
TRBD2	TRBV7-3	TRBJ2-5	.	TGTGCCAGCAGCTTAAACCCTAGCGGGGGGGCCGGTGGGACCCAGTACTTC	CASSLNPSGGAGGTQYF
TRBD1	TRBV2	TRBJ1-3	.	TGTGCCAGCAGTGAATTACAGGGGTTTGGAAACACCATATATTTT	CASSELQGFGNTIYF
.	TRBV7-3	TRBJ1-2	.	TGTGCCAGCAGCACCCAGCAGGGGACTGGCTACACCTTC	CASSTQQGTGYTF
.	TRBV10-3	TRBJ2-5	.	TGTGCCATCAGTGACCCGAGGGCGGGGGAGACCCAGTACTTC	CAISDPRAGETQYF
TRBD1	TRBV10-3	TRBJ1-2	.	TGTGCCATCAGTGACGCAGGGGGACGGAATGGCTACACCTTC	CAISDAGGRNGYTF
.	TRBV6-5	TRBJ2-7	once	TGTGCCAGCAGCGCGGCGGCCTCCTACGAGCAGTACTTC	CASSAAASYEQYF
.	TRBV28	TRBJ1-6	.	TGTGCCACCAGATCATGGGGGGGCTCCTATAATTCACCCCTCCACTTT	CATRSWGGSYNSPLHF
TRBD1	TRBV30	TRBJ2-7	.	TGTGCCTGGGGACAGGGTTCCCCCGAGCAGTACTTC	CAWGQGSPEQYF
.	TRBV27	TRBJ1-5	.	TGTGCCAGCCGCATTCAGGGTGAGGACCAGCCCCAGCATTTT	CASRIQGEDQPQHF
.	TRBV28	TRBJ1-2	.	TGTGCCAGCAGTTACGGGGGAAGCTATGGCTACACCTTC	CASSYGGSYGYTF
TRBD2	TRBV4-2	TRBJ2-1	.	TGTGCCAGCAGCCAAGTGGCAGCGGGGGAGGTCTACAATGAGCAGTTCTTC	CASSQVAAGEVYNEQFF
TRBD1	TRBV28	TRBJ1-4	.	TGTGCCAGCAGTTTAGCGGCAGGGGGGAATGAAAAACTGTTTTTT	CASSLAAGGNEKLFF